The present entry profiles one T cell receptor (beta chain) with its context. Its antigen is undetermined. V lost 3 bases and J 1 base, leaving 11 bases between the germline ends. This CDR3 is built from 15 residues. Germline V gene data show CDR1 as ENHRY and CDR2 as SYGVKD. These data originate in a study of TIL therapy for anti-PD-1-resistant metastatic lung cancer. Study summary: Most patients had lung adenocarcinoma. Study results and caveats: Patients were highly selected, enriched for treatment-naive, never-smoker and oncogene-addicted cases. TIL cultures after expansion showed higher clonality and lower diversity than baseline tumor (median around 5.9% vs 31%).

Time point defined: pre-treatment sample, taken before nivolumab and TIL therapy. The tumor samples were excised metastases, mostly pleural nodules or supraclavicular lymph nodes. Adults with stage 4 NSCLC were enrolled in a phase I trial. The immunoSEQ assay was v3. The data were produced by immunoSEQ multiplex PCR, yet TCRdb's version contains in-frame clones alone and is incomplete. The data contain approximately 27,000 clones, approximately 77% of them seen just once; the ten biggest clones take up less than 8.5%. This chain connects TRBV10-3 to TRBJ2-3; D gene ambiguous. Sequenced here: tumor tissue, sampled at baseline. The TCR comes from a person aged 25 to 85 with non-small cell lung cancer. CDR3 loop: CAISDDSSGTDTQYF. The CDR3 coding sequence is TGTGCCATCAGTGACGATTCGAGCGGCACAGATACGCAGTATTTT.